This T cell receptor beta chain was captured in a study of blood T cell repertoires in COVID-19. Study summary: Sample material is recorded as cDNA or gDNA derived from T cells, B-cell-depleted T cells, or PBMCs.

The CDR3 covers 17 residues. V was trimmed by 3 bases and J by 2 bases, leaving 19 bases between them. In germline, CDR1 is SGHNT, CDR2 YENEEA. Within 2 weeks before study entry, exposed participants met a COVID-19 case. Some clones are missing from TCRdb's copy, which holds only in-frame ones; the method was immunoSEQ multiplex PCR. This repertoire shows a few hundred thousand clones, nearly 90% found once; its top ten account for 2.9%. The sequence derives from a woman between 45 and 60 years old who had been exposed to COVID-19. The specimen was PBMCs or T cells enriched from blood (not recorded which). This sequence joins TRBV11-3 and TRBJ2-5; a weak D match, TRBD2 (5 bases). In DNA form, the CDR3 reads TGTGCCAGCAGCTTCGAACGCTCCGGGAATCGTCAAGAGACCCAGTACTTC. This encodes CASSFERSGNRQETQYF.